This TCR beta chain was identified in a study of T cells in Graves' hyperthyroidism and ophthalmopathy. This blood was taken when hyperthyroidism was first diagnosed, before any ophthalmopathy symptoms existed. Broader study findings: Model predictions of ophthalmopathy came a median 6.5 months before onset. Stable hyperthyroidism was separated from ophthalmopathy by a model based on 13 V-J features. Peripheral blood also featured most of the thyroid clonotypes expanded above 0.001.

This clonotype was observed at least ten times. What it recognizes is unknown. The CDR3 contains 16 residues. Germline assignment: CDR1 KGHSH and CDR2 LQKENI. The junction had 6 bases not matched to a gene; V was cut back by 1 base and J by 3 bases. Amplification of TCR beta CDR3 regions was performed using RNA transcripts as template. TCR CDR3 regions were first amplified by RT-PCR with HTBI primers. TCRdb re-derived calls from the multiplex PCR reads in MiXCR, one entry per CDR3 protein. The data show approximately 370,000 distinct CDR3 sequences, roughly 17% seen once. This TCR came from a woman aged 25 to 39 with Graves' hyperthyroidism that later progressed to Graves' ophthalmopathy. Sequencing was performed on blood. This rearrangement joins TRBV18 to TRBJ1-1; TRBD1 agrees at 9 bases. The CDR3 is CASSPQQGAGYTEAFF. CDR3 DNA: TGTGCCAGCTCACCACAACAGGGGGCAGGGTACACTGAAGCTTTCTTT.